This T cell receptor (beta chain) was profiled in a study of control samples from healthy donors and cancer patients. CDR3 length equals 13 residues. The ends lost 7 bases at V and 7 bases at J; junction bases unmatched: 7. CDR1 is SNHLY, CDR2 FYNNEI, per germline. TCRdb's table, derived via immunoSEQ multiplex PCR, lists solely in-frame clones and lacks some. The profile covers about 130,000 clones, with over 75% appearing a single time and 3.2% taken by the ten largest. This clone was found once. This sequence was found in a man aged 50 to 60 in good health. This chain connects TRBV2 to TRBJ1-5; 7 positions match TRBD1. The specimen sequenced was blood. The CDR3 DNA is TGTGCCAGCAACGGACAGGCGCGCCAGCCCCAGCATTTT. This gives the protein CASNGQARQPQHF.